These 2 T cell receptor beta chains originate from one sample sequenced in a study of human T cells and chemical hapten exposure. Time point defined: pre-sensitization, week 0. Treatment defined: therapeutic diphenylcyclopropenone sensitization with weekly scalp DPC. From the RACE reads, TCRdb called clonotypes with MiXCR, one entry per CDR3 protein. The sample lists roughly 380,000 distinct CDR3 sequences; 4% to 6% were seen once. This material consisted of whole blood, taken in connection with sensitization to the hapten diphenylcyclopropenone (DPC). The receptors derive from a woman aged 50 to 60 with alopecia areata. Some clones in this sample may be carry-over from other donors' samples.

The chain joins TRBV7-2 to TRBJ1-1, with 10 bases lining up with TRBD1. Germline V gives CDR1 SGHTA, CDR2 FQGNSA. The CDR3 is 13 residues long. The V gene end was trimmed by 5 bases and the J gene end by 7 bases; junction bases not matched to a gene: 4. In nucleotides, the CDR3 is TGTGCCAGCAGCCTGACAGGGGGCTTTGAAGCTTTCTTT. Residues: CASSLTGGFEAFF. Looking up the rest from reference TRBV7-2 and TRBJ1-1 gives the full variable domain: GAGVSQSPSNKVTEKGKDVELRCDPISGHTALYWYRQSLGQGLEFLIYFQGNSAPDKSGLPSDRFSAERTGGSVSTLTIQRTQQEDSAVYLCASSLTGGFEAFFGQGTRLTVV.

The chain couples TRBV28 to TRBJ2-7, with 8 bases matching TRBD1. The germline CDR1 and CDR2 sequences are MDHEN and SYDVKM. V lost 8 bases, J lost 2 bases, and 2 bases stayed unmatched. This CDR3 is built from 12 residues. The CDR3 coding sequence is TGTGCCAGCCGGACAGGGCCCTACGAGCAGTACTTC. Its translation: CASRTGPYEQYF.